These 25 T cell receptor beta chains came from one sample sequenced in a study of T-cell memory formation after mild COVID-19 (dated by TCRdb to about 2021). Library creation used 5' RACE. The sample was run on an Illumina NovaSeq 6000. Using fastp at Q25 and MiXCR, TCRdb reprocessed the public reads and kept productive beta chains. Records with the same CDR3 protein are collapsed into one entry carrying the most frequent genes and DNA. This sample lists roughly 620,000 distinct CDR3 sequences; 18% were detected once. Clones ranked in the top ten supply around 12% of the sample. Material for sequencing was PBMCs or a T cell subset sorted from them (not recorded which). These receptors all stem from an adult woman who had mild COVID-19 (a few samples of this study predate the infection). The sample titles of this study are shuffled in the database, so cell type and time point are left out; the donor was told from shared clones.

This clonotype has ten or more counts. The rearrangement joins TRBV6-2 or TRBV6-3 to TRBJ2-1; either TRBD1 or TRBD2 may supply D (5 bases each). Trimming removed 5 bases from V and 0 bases from J, with 14 bases in between. The CDR3 has 16 residues. Germline CDR1 MNHEY, CDR2 SVGEGT. The CDR3, as DNA: TGTGCCAGCAGTGACCCCGGGACGCTCTCCTACAATGAGCAGTTCTTC. It yields the protein CASSDPGTLSYNEQFF.

The chain uses TRBV29-1 and TRBJ1-2, with a weak D call TRBD1 (5 bases). The germline V gene has CDR1 SQVTM and CDR2 ANQGSEA. V was shortened by 5 bases and J by 5 bases, with 12 bases between the two germline ends. CDR3 length: 12 residues. The CDR3 sequence: CSVHSGVYGYTF. CDR3 nucleotide sequence: TGCAGCGTTCACTCGGGGGTATATGGCTACACCTTC.

This chain joins TRBV12-3 or TRBV12-4 and TRBJ1-5; the match to TRBD1 covers 8 bases. This CDR3 contains 14 residues. V was clipped by 6 bases and J by 4 bases; unmatched bases: 5. This CDR3 reads CASSYRGVNQPQHF. The DNA for the CDR3 is TGTGCCAGCAGCTACAGGGGGGTAAATCAGCCCCAGCATTTT.

This chain connects TRBV6-6 to TRBJ2-3; D perhaps matches TRBD2 (6 bases). Germline assignment: CDR1 MNHNY and CDR2 SVGAGI (reference sequence). V lost 2 bases, J lost 2 bases, and 14 bases lay in between. This CDR3 comprises 16 residues. In DNA form, the CDR3 reads TGTGCCAGCAGTTACACAATACTAGCATTCACAGATACGCAGTATTTT. Translating gives CASSYTILAFTDTQYF.

This clonotype came up a few times. The chain couples TRBV7-9 to TRBJ2-3; perhaps TRBD1 as D (6 bases). V lost 4 bases and J lost 0, with 17 bases in between. There are 17 residues in the CDR3. From germline, CDR1 is SEHNR and CDR2 FQNEAQ (reference sequence). DNA of the CDR3: TGTGCCAGCAGCTCTCCGGGACACAGCGTAAGCACAGATACGCAGTATTTT. Translated, it gives CASSSPGHSVSTDTQYF. The whole variable domain, remainder taken from reference TRBV7-9 and TRBJ2-3, is DTGVSQNPRHKITKRGQNVTFRCDPISEHNRLYWYRQTLGQGPEFLTYFQNEAQLEKSRLLSDRFSAERPKGSFSTLEIQRTEQGDSAMYLCASSSPGHSVSTDTQYFGPGTRLTVL.

The table lists this clonotype with a count of one. A much larger clone lies one base from this, so it may be a read error. The V and J genes are TRBV5-5 and TRBJ1-5; 9 bases fit TRBD1. The CDR3 sequence is 16 residues long. Per the germline V gene, CDR1 is SGHKS and CDR2 is YYEKEE (reference sequence). CDR3 bases: TGTGCCAGCAGCCGGGACAGGGCTAATAGCGATCAGCCCCAGCATTTT. Its protein is CASSRDRANSDQPQHF.

This clonotype has ten or more counts. V usage is TRBV4-2 and J usage is TRBJ2-4; the D gene is possibly TRBD2 (7 bases). There are 17 residues in the CDR3. Germline V lookup: CDR1 LGHNA, CDR2 YNFKEQ. Between the trimmed V and J ends, which lost 0 bases and 2 bases, there was a span of 14 bases. The CDR3 loop reads CASSQDLGGPSKNIQYF. CDR3 nucleotides: TGTGCCAGCAGCCAAGATTTGGGGGGGCCTTCCAAAAACATTCAGTACTTC.

This chain uses TRBV7-6 with TRBJ2-2; D is unclear. Germline values: CDR1 SGHVS, CDR2 FNYEAQ. This CDR3 is built from 13 residues. V was cut by 4 bases and J by 5 bases, with 8 bases left in between. The CDR3 sequence is CASSSSTTGELFF. CDR3 in DNA: TGTGCCAGCAGCTCGTCGACAACCGGGGAGCTGTTTTTT.

In its sample, this clonotype was seen a few times. The chain has TRBV6-5 and TRBJ2-7; TRBD2 might be the D (6 bases). Germline V gene lookup returns CDR1 MNHEY and CDR2 SVGAGI. This CDR3 comprises 15 residues. V lost 6 bases, J lost 3 bases, and 18 bases lay in between. For the CDR3, the DNA is TGTGCCAGCAGCACGGAGGGGACCCTATTCTACGAGCAGTACTTC. Amino acid sequence: CASSTEGTLFYEQYF.

This chain links TRBV27 with TRBJ2-6; the D call may be TRBD1 or TRBD2 (5 bases each). CDR1 is MNHEY, CDR2 SMNVEV, per germline (reference sequence). The V and J ends lost 2 bases and 3 bases respectively, with 11 bases between them. There are 16 residues in the CDR3. CDR3: CASSLRGVSGANVLTF. The CDR3 bases are TGTGCCAGCAGTTTAAGAGGGGTTAGTGGGGCCAACGTCCTGACTTTC.

This chain joins TRBV30 and TRBJ2-1; D unresolved. Germline V gene data show CDR1 as GTSNPN and CDR2 as SVGIG (reference sequence). Trimming pared 5 bases from V and 5 bases from J, leaving 22 bases between. The CDR3 sequence is 16 residues long. The CDR3 region is CAWASGLRLRHNEQFF. The DNA of the CDR3 is TGTGCCTGGGCCTCGGGCCTAAGGCTTAGACACAATGAGCAGTTCTTC.

This clonotype was counted between two and nine times. This chain links TRBV5-4 with TRBJ1-6, with D uncertain. This CDR3 spans 12 amino acids. With 0 bases removed from V and 10 bases from J, the gap between germline ends came to 5 bases. Germline lookup yields CDR1 SGHNT and CDR2 YYREEE (reference sequence). Here the CDR3 DNA reads TGTGCCAGCAGCTTGGGTCAATCACCCCTCCACTTT. Amino acid sequence: CASSLGQSPLHF.

The rearrangement uses TRBV11-2 and TRBJ2-7, with 13 bases lining up with TRBD2. V gave up 4 bases and J gave up 3 bases; unmatched junction bases: 3. The CDR3 has 15 residues. CDR1 SGHAT and CDR2 FQNNGV come from the germline V gene. For the CDR3, the DNA is TGTGCCAGCAGCTATAGGACTAGCGGGAGCTACGAGCAGTACTTC. Residues: CASSYRTSGSYEQYF.

This clonotype was found a few times. The chain combines TRBV4-2 with TRBJ2-2; TRBD2 aligns across 9 bases. Germline V CDR1 and CDR2: LGHNA, YNFKEQ. This CDR3 comprises 18 residues. V shed 4 bases and J 4 bases; nucleotides not matched to a gene: 13. CDR3 sequence reads: CASSPLSRGLAATGELFF. The CDR3 bases are TGTGCCAGCAGCCCCCTGTCTAGGGGACTAGCCGCCACCGGGGAGCTGTTTTTT.

This sequence joins TRBV5-6 and TRBJ2-2, with 9 bases identical to TRBD2. CDR1 and CDR2 (germline): SGHDT, YYEEEE. V dropped 3 bases and J dropped 6; count of bases not matched to a gene: 12. The CDR3 extends over 17 amino acids. The DNA for the CDR3 is TGTGCCAGCAGCTGGTACCTTTCGGGACTAGCCCCCGGGGAGCTGTTTTTT. This codes for CASSWYLSGLAPGELFF.

This clonotype has only a few counts. The chain combines TRBV6-2 or TRBV6-3 with TRBJ2-5; TRBD1 matches 8 bases. V gave up 1 base and J gave up 2 bases; unmatched junction bases: 9. Germline CDR1 and CDR2: MNHEY and SVGEGT. The CDR3 covers 17 residues. CDR3 loop: CASSYFSMGQAQETQYF. DNA for the CDR3: TGTGCCAGCAGTTACTTCTCTATGGGACAGGCTCAAGAGACCCAGTACTTC.

The rearrangement uses TRBV7-9 and TRBJ2-5; the match to TRBD1 covers 11 bases. Trimming removed 2 bases from V and 4 bases from J; junction bases left unmatched: 6. This CDR3 is 16 amino acids long. Germline CDR1 is SEHNR and CDR2 is FQNEAQ (reference sequence). The CDR3 here is CASSLPRTGGIETQYF. CDR3 nucleotides: TGTGCCAGCAGCTTACCGAGGACAGGGGGCATAGAGACCCAGTACTTC.

This clonotype was seen once. It may be a read error: a sequence one base away is much more abundant. The chain has TRBV6-5 and TRBJ2-2, with D maybe TRBD2 (6 bases). Germline CDR1 is MNHEY and CDR2 is SVGAGI. V lost 2 bases and J lost 0, with 7 bases in between. CDR3 size: 15 residues. CDR3 in DNA: TGTGCCAGCAGTTACAGCGGGTCGAACACCGGGGAGCTGTTTTTT. It codes for CASSYSGSNTGELFF.

This clonotype was seen only a few times. The V call is TRBV15, the J call TRBJ2-7, with D uncertain. The V end lost 0 bases, the J end lost 3 bases, and 6 bases lay between the germline ends. The CDR3 consists of 13 residues. Germline lookup yields CDR1 LNHNV and CDR2 YYDKDF (reference sequence). DNA of the CDR3: TGTGCCACCAGCAGAGACATGGTCTACGAGCAGTACTTC. Amino acid sequence: CATSRDMVYEQYF.

The CDR3 DNA reads TGTGCCAGCAGCCAAGAAAGGTGGGGCCACGAGCAGTACTTC. Translated, it gives CASSQERWGHEQYF. This chain connects TRBV14 to TRBJ2-7; weak D call: TRBD1 (5 bases). This CDR3 spans 14 amino acids. CDR1 is SGHDN and CDR2 is FVKESK in the germline V gene. V shed 0 bases and J shed 5 bases, with 11 bases lying between them. The full variable domain, rest sourced from reference TRBV14 and TRBJ2-7, is EAGVTQFPSHSVIEKGQTVTLRCDPISGHDNLYWYRRVMGKEIKFLLHFVKESKQDESGMPNNRFLAERTGGTYSTLKVQPAELEDSGVYFCASSQERWGHEQYFGPGTRLTVT.

The CDR3 DNA follows: TGTGCCAGCCACGGGACGGCCCTTATGAACACTGAAGCTTTCTTT. Encoded protein: CASHGTALMNTEAFF. V gene TRBV7-9 combines with J gene TRBJ1-1; possibly TRBD1 for D (5 bases). Germline CDR1 is SEHNR and CDR2 is FQNEAQ (reference sequence). V lost 8 bases and J lost 0, with 16 bases in between. There are 15 residues in the CDR3. The full variable domain, rest sourced from reference TRBV7-9 and TRBJ1-1, is DTGVSQNPRHKITKRGQNVTFRCDPISEHNRLYWYRQTLGQGPEFLTYFQNEAQLEKSRLLSDRFSAERPKGSFSTLEIQRTEQGDSAMYLCASHGTALMNTEAFFGQGTRLTVV.

The chain joins TRBV19 to TRBJ1-2, with TRBD1 matching 10 bases. CDR3 size: 16 residues. Germline V gene data show CDR1 as LNHDA and CDR2 as SQIVND (reference sequence). J gave up 2 bases and V 7 bases, and 10 bases lay outside the gene matches. The CDR3 DNA follows: TGTGCCAGTACCGAGACGACAGGGGGCAAGAACTATGGCTACACCTTC. This encodes CASTETTGGKNYGYTF. Using reference TRBV19 and TRBJ1-2 for the parts outside the CDR3, the full variable domain is DGGITQSPKYLFRKEGQNVTLSCEQNLNHDAMYWYRQDPGQGLRLIYYSQIVNDFQKGDIAEGYSVSREKKESFPLTVTSAQKNPTAFYLCASTETTGGKNYGYTFGSGTRLTVV.

The rearrangement links TRBV7-9 to TRBJ1-3; maybe TRBD1 (6 bases). Germline assignment: CDR1 SEHNR and CDR2 FQNEAQ (reference sequence). This CDR3 has 16 residues. The germline V and J ends were trimmed by 5 bases and 3 bases, with 17 bases remaining between them. The CDR3 loop reads CASSLVQGVLGNTIYF. In nucleotides, the CDR3 is TGTGCCAGCAGCCTAGTACAGGGTGTACTTGGAAACACCATATATTTT.

This sequence joins TRBV20-1 and TRBJ2-1, with 7 bases identical to TRBD2. The germline CDR1 and CDR2 sequences are DFQATT and SNEGSKA (reference sequence). The CDR3 is 13 residues long. The CDR3 spells CTSGVGAYNEQFF. The CDR3 DNA reads TGCACCAGCGGGGTGGGGGCCTACAATGAGCAGTTCTTC.

The table lists this clonotype with a few counts. J is TRBJ2-2 and V is TRBV6-6, with D tentatively TRBD2 (6 bases). The CDR3 runs 14 residues. The germline V gene encodes CDR1 MNHNY and CDR2 SVGAGI (reference sequence). V gave up 6 bases and J gave up 7 bases, with 15 bases separating them. The CDR3 region has the DNA TGTGCCAGCAGCCCCCACAGCGGGCTCGGGGAGCTGTTTTTT. This gives the protein CASSPHSGLGELFF.